The text below deals with one T cell receptor beta chain. The record originates from a study of blood T cell repertoires in COVID-19. Libraries were prepared by immunoSEQ multiplex PCR; TCRdb keeps only in-frame clonotypes and omits some of them. The data contain more than 110,000 clones, approximately 88% of them singletons. The junction had 1 base not matched to a gene; V was cut back by 3 bases and J by 7 bases. This CDR3 has 14 amino acids. Germline V gene data show CDR1 as SGHAT and CDR2 as FQNNGV. Sequencing was carried out using PBMCs or T cells enriched from blood (not recorded which). This TCR was sampled from a man in his forties or fifties with acute COVID-19. The chain combines TRBV11-2 with TRBJ2-1; TRBD2 agrees at 12 bases. The CDR3 is CASSLLAGGNEQFF. CDR3 bases: TGTGCCAGCAGCTTGCTAGCGGGAGGGAATGAGCAGTTCTTC.